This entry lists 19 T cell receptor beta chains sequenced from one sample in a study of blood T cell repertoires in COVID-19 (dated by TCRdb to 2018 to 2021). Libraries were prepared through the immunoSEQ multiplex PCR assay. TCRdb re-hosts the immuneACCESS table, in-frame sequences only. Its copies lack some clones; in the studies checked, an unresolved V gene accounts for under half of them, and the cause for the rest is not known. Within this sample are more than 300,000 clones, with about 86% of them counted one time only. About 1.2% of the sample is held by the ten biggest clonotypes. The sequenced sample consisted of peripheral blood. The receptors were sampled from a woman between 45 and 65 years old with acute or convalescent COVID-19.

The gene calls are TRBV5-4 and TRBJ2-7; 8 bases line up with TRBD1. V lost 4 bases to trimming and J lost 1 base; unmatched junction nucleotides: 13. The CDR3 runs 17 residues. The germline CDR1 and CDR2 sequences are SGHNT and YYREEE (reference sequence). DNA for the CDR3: TGTGCCAGCAGCCCCTCGACAGGGACAGGTTCTTCCTACGAGCAGTACTTC. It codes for CASSPSTGTGSSYEQYF.

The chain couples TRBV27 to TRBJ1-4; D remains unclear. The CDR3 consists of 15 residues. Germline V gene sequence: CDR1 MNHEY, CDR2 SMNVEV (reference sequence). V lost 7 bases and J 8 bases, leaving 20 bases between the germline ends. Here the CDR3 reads CASTRGIGTAEKLFF. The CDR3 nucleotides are TGTGCCAGCACACGCGGGATAGGCACGGCAGAAAAACTGTTTTTT.

The CDR3 here is CASSLKPPTQHGSGNTIYF. CDR3 nucleotides: TGCGCCAGCAGCTTGAAACCCCCCACACAACATGGCTCTGGAAACACCATATATTTT. This chain joins TRBV5-1 and TRBJ1-3; D remains ambiguous. V lost 1 base, J lost 0 bases, and 20 bases lay in between. This CDR3 contains 19 residues. Germline CDR1 is SGHRS and CDR2 is YFSETQ. Using reference TRBV5-1 and TRBJ1-3 for the parts outside the CDR3, the full variable domain is KAGVTQTPRYLIKTRGQQVTLSCSPISGHRSVSWYQQTPGQGLQFLFEYFSETQRNKGNFPGRFSGRQFSNSRSEMNVSTLELGDSALYLCASSLKPPTQHGSGNTIYFGEGSWLTVV.

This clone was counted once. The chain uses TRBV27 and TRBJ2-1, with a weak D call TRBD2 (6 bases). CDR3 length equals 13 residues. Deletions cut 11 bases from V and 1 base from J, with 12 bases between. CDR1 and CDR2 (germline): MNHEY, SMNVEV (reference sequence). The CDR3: CAEGRESYNEQFF. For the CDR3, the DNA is TGTGCCGAGGGGCGGGAATCCTACAATGAGCAGTTCTTC.

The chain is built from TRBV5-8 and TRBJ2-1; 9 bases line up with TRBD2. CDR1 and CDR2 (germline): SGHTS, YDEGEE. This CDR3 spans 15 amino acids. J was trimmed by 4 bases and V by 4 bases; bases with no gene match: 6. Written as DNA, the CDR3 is TGTGCCAGCAGCACCGGGACTAGCAGTTACAATGAGCAGTTCTTC. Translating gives CASSTGTSSYNEQFF. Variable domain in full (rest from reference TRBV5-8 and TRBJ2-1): EAGVTQSPTHLIKTRGQQATLRCSPISGHTSVYWYQQALGLGLQFLLWYDEGEERNRGNFPPRFSGRQFPNYSSELNVNALELEDSALYLCASSTGTSSYNEQFFGPGTRLTVL.

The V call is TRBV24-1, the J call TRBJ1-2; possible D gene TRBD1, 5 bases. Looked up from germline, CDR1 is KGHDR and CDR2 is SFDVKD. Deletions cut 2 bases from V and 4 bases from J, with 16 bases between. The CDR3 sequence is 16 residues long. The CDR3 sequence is CATSDSRTGLGYGYTF. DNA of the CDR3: TGTGCCACCAGTGATTCACGTACAGGTCTTGGCTATGGCTACACCTTC.

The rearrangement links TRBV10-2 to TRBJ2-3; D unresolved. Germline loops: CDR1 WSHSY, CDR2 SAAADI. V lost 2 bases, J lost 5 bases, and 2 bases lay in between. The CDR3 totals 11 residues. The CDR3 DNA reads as TGCGCCAGCAGTGAGCAAGATACGCAGTATTTT. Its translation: CASSEQDTQYF.

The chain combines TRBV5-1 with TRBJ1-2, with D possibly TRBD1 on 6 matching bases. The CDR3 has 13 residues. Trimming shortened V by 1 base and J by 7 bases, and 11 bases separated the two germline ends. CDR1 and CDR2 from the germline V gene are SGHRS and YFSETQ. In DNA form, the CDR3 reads TGCGCCAGCAGCTTGAACAGGGAAAGTGGCTACACCTTC. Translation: CASSLNRESGYTF.

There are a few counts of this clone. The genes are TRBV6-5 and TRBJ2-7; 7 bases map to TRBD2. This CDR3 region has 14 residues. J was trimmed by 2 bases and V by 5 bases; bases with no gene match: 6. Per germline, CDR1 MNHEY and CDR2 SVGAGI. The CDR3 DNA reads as TGTGCCAGCAGTACCTCCGGGACTACCTACGAGCAGTACGTC. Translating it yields CASSTSGTTYEQYV.

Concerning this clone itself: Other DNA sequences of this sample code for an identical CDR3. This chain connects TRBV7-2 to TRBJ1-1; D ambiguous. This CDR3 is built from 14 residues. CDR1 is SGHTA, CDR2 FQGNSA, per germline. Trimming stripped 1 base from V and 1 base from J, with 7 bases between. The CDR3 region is CASSLGQSNTEAFF. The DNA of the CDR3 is TGTGCCAGCAGCTTAGGCCAGTCGAACACTGAAGCTTTCTTT.

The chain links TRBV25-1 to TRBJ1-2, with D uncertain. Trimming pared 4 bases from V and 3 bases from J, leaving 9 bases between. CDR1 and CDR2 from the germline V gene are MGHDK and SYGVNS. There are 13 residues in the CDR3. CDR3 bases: TGTGCCAGCAGTGCCAGGATTTACTATGGCTACACCTTC. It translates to CASSARIYYGYTF.

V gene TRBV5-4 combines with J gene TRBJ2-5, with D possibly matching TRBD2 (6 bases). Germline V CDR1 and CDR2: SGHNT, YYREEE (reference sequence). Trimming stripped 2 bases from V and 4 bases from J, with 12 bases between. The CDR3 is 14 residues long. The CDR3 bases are TGTGCCAGCAGCTTTACGGGACTGGGAGAGACCCAGTACTTC. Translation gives CASSFTGLGETQYF.

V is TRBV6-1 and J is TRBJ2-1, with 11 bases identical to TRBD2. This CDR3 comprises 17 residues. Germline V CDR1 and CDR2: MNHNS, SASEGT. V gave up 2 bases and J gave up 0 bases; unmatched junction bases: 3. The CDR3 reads CASSEQTSGASYNEQFF. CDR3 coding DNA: TGTGCCAGCAGTGAACAGACTAGCGGGGCCTCCTACAATGAGCAGTTCTTC.

CDR3 in amino acids: CASSQDLVWDRQPNTEAFF. In DNA, the CDR3 is TGTGCCAGCAGCCAAGATCTTGTATGGGACAGGCAACCGAACACTGAAGCTTTCTTT. This sequence joins TRBV3-1 (or the pseudogene TRBV3-2) and TRBJ1-1, with TRBD1 matching over 8 bases. Germline CDR1 LGHDT, CDR2 YNNKEL (reference sequence). V was clipped by 0 bases and J by 1 base; unmatched bases: 13. The CDR3 runs to 19 residues.

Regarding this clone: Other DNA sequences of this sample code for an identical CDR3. CDR3 nucleotide sequence: TGTGCCAGCAGCTTACAGGGTTTGGGGGAGACCCAGTACTTC. The encoded protein is CASSLQGLGETQYF. This chain links TRBV7-2 with TRBJ2-5; D may be TRBD1 (5 bases). The CDR3 loop spans 14 amino acids. CDR1 SGHTA and CDR2 FQGNSA come from the germline V gene. Trimming stripped 2 bases from V and 5 bases from J, with 12 bases between. Full variable domain (missing parts from reference TRBV7-2 and TRBJ2-5): GAGVSQSPSNKVTEKGKDVELRCDPISGHTALYWYRQSLGQGLEFLIYFQGNSAPDKSGLPSDRFSAERTGGSVSTLTIQRTQQEDSAVYLCASSLQGLGETQYFGPGTRLLVL.

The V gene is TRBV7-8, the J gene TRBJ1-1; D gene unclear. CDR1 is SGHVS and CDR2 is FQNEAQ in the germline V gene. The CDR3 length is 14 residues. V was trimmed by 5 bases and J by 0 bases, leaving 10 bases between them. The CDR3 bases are TGTGCCAGCAGCACTATAGCTATGAACACTGAAGCTTTCTTT. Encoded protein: CASSTIAMNTEAFF.

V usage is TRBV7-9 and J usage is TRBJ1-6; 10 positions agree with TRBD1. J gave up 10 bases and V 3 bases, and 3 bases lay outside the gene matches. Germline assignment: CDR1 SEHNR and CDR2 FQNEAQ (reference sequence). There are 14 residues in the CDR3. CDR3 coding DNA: TGTGCCAGCAGCTTGGGGACAGGGGACTCACCCCTCCACTTT. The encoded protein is CASSLGTGDSPLHF.

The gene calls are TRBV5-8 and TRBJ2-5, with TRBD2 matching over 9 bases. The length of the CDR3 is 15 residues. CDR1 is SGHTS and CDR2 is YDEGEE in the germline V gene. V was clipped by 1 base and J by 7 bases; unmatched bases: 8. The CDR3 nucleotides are TGTGCCAGCAGCTTGCCTGGCGGGGGGGATTGGACCCAGTACTTC. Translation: CASSLPGGGDWTQYF.

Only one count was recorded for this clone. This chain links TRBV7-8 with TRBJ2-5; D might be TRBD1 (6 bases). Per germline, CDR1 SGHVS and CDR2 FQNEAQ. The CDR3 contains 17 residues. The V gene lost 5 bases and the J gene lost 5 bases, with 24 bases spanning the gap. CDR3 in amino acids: CASSRRSSDLRGETQYF. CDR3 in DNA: TGTGCCAGCAGCCGACGTAGCAGCGACCTGAGGGGGGAGACCCAGTACTTC.